The 10 T cell receptor beta chains reported below all come from one sample, sequenced in a study of regulatory T cells in long-lasting Graves disease. Sample time point: newly diagnosed GD, antithyroid drugs for less than 3 months. The authors made the TCR library using RNA they extracted from PBMCs. Arm-PCR with iRepertoire HTBI primers amplified the CDR3 regions for these TCR beta libraries. TCRdb re-analysed the multiplex PCR reads in MiXCR, keeping a single row per CDR3 protein. Of about 460,000 distinct CDR3 sequences listed, 14% are singletons. These data are also associated with another study on T cells in Graves' hyperthyroidism and ophthalmopathy.

The specimen comprised peripheral blood mononuclear cells (PBMCs), sampled at new diagnosis, from a patient treated with antithyroid drugs. Receptors were obtained from a woman between 50 and 59 years old with Graves disease.

The J gene is TRBJ1-4, the V gene TRBV28; no clear D. Germline-derived CDR1 and CDR2 are MDHEN and SYDVKM. The germline V and J ends were trimmed by 4 bases and 7 bases, with 13 bases remaining between them. This CDR3 has 14 residues. CDR3 in amino acids: CASSSELYGEKLFF. In DNA, the CDR3 is TGTGCCAGCAGTTCTGAGCTATATGGTGAAAAACTGTTTTTT.

Turning to this clonotype: Possible read error: a much larger clone is one base away. The chain joins TRBV7-9 to TRBJ1-1, with D possibly TRBD1 on 5 matching bases. The V and J ends lost 3 bases and 4 bases respectively, with 18 bases between them. Germline CDR1 is SEHNR and CDR2 is FQNEAQ (reference sequence). The CDR3 sequence is 16 residues long. Written as DNA, the CDR3 is TGTGCCAGCAGCTTGTCCCTCGACAGAGCGAGCACTGAAGCTTTCTTT. As protein: CASSLSLDRASTEAFF.

The chain has TRBV5-1 and TRBJ2-1, with a possible D match to TRBD1 (6 bases). The CDR3 spans 15 residues. Per the germline V gene, CDR1 is SGHRS and CDR2 is YFSETQ. Between the trimmed V and J ends, which lost 3 bases and 2 bases, there was a span of 12 bases. The CDR3 DNA follows: TGCGCCAGCAGCTCTACAGGGAGCGCCTACAATGAGCAGTTCTTC. Translated: CASSSTGSAYNEQFF.

At least ten counts were recorded for this clonotype. The V call is TRBV7-9, the J call TRBJ2-1, with 7 bases aligning to TRBD2. After removal of 4 bases from V and 0 bases from J, the junction contained 9 bases not matched to a gene. From germline, CDR1 is SEHNR and CDR2 FQNEAQ (reference sequence). The CDR3 loop spans 17 amino acids. The CDR3 loop is CASSSIGGSASYNEQFF. The DNA for the CDR3 is TGTGCCAGCAGCTCAATAGGCGGGAGTGCCTCCTACAATGAGCAGTTCTTC.

This chain links TRBV29-1 with TRBJ2-5, with 12 bases matching TRBD2. The CDR3 length is 17 residues. Per germline, CDR1 SQVTM and CDR2 ANQGSEA. J lost 5 bases, V lost 4 bases, and 14 bases had no gene match. The DNA of the CDR3 is TGCAGCGTTGGGGGGGCCCTAGCGGGAGGGCTGGGGGAGACCCAGTACTTC. Amino acid sequence: CSVGGALAGGLGETQYF. The complete variable domain, with remaining parts taken from reference TRBV29-1 and TRBJ2-5, reads SAVISQKPSRDICQRGTSLTIQCQVDSQVTMMFWYRQQPGQSLTLIATANQGSEATYESGFVIDKFPISRPNLTFSTLTVSNMSPEDSSIYLCSVGGALAGGLGETQYFGPGTRLLVL.

This clonotype has at least ten counts. V and J are TRBV12-3 or TRBV12-4 and TRBJ1-1; maybe TRBD1 (6 bases). CDR3 length: 13 amino acids. V shed 2 bases and J shed 6 bases, with 10 bases lying between them. The CDR3 DNA is TGTGCCAGCAGTTTATTCAGGGGAGCTGAAGCTTTCTTT. Translating gives CASSLFRGAEAFF.

The J gene is TRBJ2-7, the V gene TRBV7-9, with 13 bases that match TRBD2. Germline V gives CDR1 SEHNR, CDR2 FQNEAQ (reference sequence). Unmatched junction bases numbered 4, after V lost 5 bases and J lost 6 bases. The CDR3 contains 14 residues. In DNA form, the CDR3 reads TGTGCCAGCAGCGAACGGACTAGCGGGAGCGAGCAGTACTTC. Translating gives CASSERTSGSEQYF.

This clonotype was recorded at least ten times. The rearrangement links TRBV2 to TRBJ2-3, with TRBD1 identical over 8 bases. J lost 2 bases, V lost 6 bases, and 4 bases had no gene match. The germline V gene has CDR1 SNHLY and CDR2 FYNNEI. The CDR3 totals 14 residues. The CDR3 protein is CASRWTGNTDTQYF. The CDR3 DNA reads as TGTGCCAGCAGGTGGACAGGGAACACAGATACGCAGTATTTT. Based on the CDR3 plus reference TRBV2 and TRBJ2-3, the full variable domain is EPEVTQTPSHQVTQMGQEVILRCVPISNHLYFYWYRQILGQKVEFLVSFYNNEISEKSEIFDDQFSVERPDGSNFTLKIRSTKLEDSAMYFCASRWTGNTDTQYFGPGTRLTVL.

The V and J genes are TRBV28 and TRBJ2-2; no firm D call. The germline gives CDR1 MDHEN, CDR2 SYDVKM. The CDR3 has 13 residues. The V end lost 3 bases, the J end lost 9 bases, and 11 bases lay between the germline ends. The CDR3 sequence is CASSFSPIRELFF. DNA of the CDR3: TGTGCCAGCAGTTTTTCCCCCATCCGGGAGCTGTTTTTT.

Concerning this clonotype itself: Just one base apart from a much larger clone, this may be a read error. The rearrangement links TRBV5-6 to TRBJ2-3; perhaps TRBD2 as D (5 bases). The germline gives CDR1 SGHDT, CDR2 YYEEEE. The CDR3 length is 14 residues. As DNA, the CDR3 is TGTGCCAGCAGCTTATACGGCTGGGGAGATATGCAGTATTTT. Translated: CASSLYGWGDMQYF. Together with reference TRBV5-6 and TRBJ2-3, the CDR3 gives the full variable domain: DAGVTQSPTHLIKTRGQQVTLRCSPKSGHDTVSWYQQALGQGPQFIFQYYEEEERQRGNFPDRFSGHQFPNYSSELNVNALLLGDSALYLCASSLYGWGDMQYFGPGTRLTVL.